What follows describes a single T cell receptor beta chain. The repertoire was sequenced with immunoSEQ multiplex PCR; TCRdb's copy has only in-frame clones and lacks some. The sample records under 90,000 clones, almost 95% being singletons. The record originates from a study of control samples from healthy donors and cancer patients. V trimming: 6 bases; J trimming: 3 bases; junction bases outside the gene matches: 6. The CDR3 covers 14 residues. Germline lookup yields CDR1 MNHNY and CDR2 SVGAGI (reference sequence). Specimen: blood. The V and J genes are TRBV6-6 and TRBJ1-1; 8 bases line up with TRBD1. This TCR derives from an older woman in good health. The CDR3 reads CASRQGASDTEAFF. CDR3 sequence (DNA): TGTGCCAGCAGGCAGGGGGCGTCGGACACTGAAGCTTTCTTT.